The 20 T cell receptor beta chains below come from one sample, sequenced in a study of metastatic and nonmetastatic thyroid tumors. Every patient was untreated before thyroid surgery. TCRdb reanalyzed the PCR reads via MiXCR. This table has 50,000 or so clones, about 20% appearing once. The source material was blood. These receptors were collected from a male donor with papillary thyroid cancer or a benign thyroid nodule (not recorded which). Some clones in this sample may be carry-over from other donors' samples.

As to this clone: The same CDR3 is also encoded by other DNA sequences in this sample. The gene calls are TRBV20-1 and TRBJ1-2; 11 bases line up with TRBD1. J gave up 6 bases and V 5 bases, and 8 bases lay outside the gene matches. CDR1 is DFQATT, CDR2 SNEGSKA, per germline (reference sequence). The length of the CDR3 is 14 residues. CDR3 loop: CSAGGGTGGDGYTF. The CDR3 DNA reads TGCAGTGCTGGGGGTGGGACAGGGGGTGATGGCTACACCTTC.

The rearrangement links TRBV7-9 to TRBJ2-7, with 11 bases aligning to TRBD2. V was clipped by 5 bases and J by 6 bases; unmatched bases: 6. The CDR3 runs to 14 residues. Germline V gene lookup returns CDR1 SEHNR and CDR2 FQNEAQ (reference sequence). The CDR3 here is CASSTTSGTLEQYF. DNA of the CDR3: TGTGCCAGCAGCACGACTAGCGGGACTCTCGAGCAGTACTTC.

The table lists this clone with a few counts. This sequence joins TRBV6-5 and TRBJ2-3; D may correspond to TRBD1 or TRBD2 (5 bases each). CDR3 length: 15 residues. Trimming stripped 0 bases from V and 0 bases from J, with 7 bases between. Germline CDR1 and CDR2: MNHEY and SVGAGI. DNA for the CDR3: TGTGCCAGCAGTTACTCGGGGACCAGCACAGATACGCAGTATTTT. As protein: CASSYSGTSTDTQYF.

The gene calls are TRBV6-1 and TRBJ2-2, with TRBD1 as a possible D gene (5 bases). The germline V gene encodes CDR1 MNHNS and CDR2 SASEGT. This CDR3 spans 14 amino acids. V lost 4 bases, J lost 5 bases, and 11 bases lay in between. CDR3 amino acids: CASSAQGGTGELFF. In DNA, the CDR3 is TGTGCCAGCAGTGCCCAGGGCGGAACCGGGGAGCTGTTTTTT.

This clone has at least ten counts. V and J are TRBV4-2 and TRBJ1-1; 11 bases align to TRBD1. V trimming: 3 bases; J trimming: 6 bases; junction bases outside the gene matches: 12. CDR1 is LGHNA, CDR2 YNFKEQ, per germline. The CDR3 is 17 residues long. CDR3 nucleotides: TGTGCCAGCAGCCAGGGGACAGGGGGAAGTAGGCTCCCTGAAGCTTTCTTT. Encoded protein: CASSQGTGGSRLPEAFF.

The rearrangement uses TRBV6-1 and TRBJ2-5, with no clear D. The CDR3 extends over 14 amino acids. V was shortened by 2 bases and J by 2 bases, with 9 bases between the two germline ends. Germline values: CDR1 MNHNS, CDR2 SASEGT. In DNA, the CDR3 is TGTGCCAGCAGTGAACGTGACATTCAAGAGACCCAGTACTTC. This translates into CASSERDIQETQYF.

This clone came up a few times. This may be a read error: a much more frequent sequence differs by one nucleotide. V usage is TRBV12-3 or TRBV12-4 and J usage is TRBJ2-7; TRBD2 agrees at 11 bases. The CDR3 is made up of 13 amino acids. The J segment lost 3 bases and the V segment lost 8 bases, leaving 3 bases of the junction unmatched. In DNA form, the CDR3 reads TGTGCCAGCTGCGGACTAGCGGGCTACGAGCAGTACTTC. Translated, it gives CASCGLAGYEQYF.

This clone was picked up a small number of times. J is TRBJ2-7 and V is TRBV6-1; 7 bases map to TRBD1. The CDR3 totals 14 residues. Germline CDR1 is MNHNS and CDR2 is SASEGT. After removal of 1 base from V and 2 bases from J, the junction contained 2 bases not matched to a gene. CDR3 residues: CASSEGTGTYEQYV. The DNA for the CDR3 is TGTGCCAGCAGTGAAGGGACAGGCACCTACGAGCAGTACGTC.

Many counts were recorded for this clone. The chain has TRBV20-1 and TRBJ2-7; 12 bases are shared with TRBD2. Germline V gene sequence: CDR1 DFQATT, CDR2 SNEGSKA (reference sequence). Unmatched junction bases numbered 8, after V lost 1 base and J lost 4 bases. The CDR3 is made up of 16 amino acids. The CDR3 here is CSARAPSGGAGYEQYF. The CDR3 nucleotides are TGCAGTGCTAGAGCCCCTAGCGGGGGGGCCGGTTACGAGCAGTACTTC.

The table lists this clone with a few counts. Its ends do not fully match the called genes, so a read error is possible. The gene calls are TRBV2 and TRBJ2-3, with TRBD2 matching 11 bases. The CDR3 length is 21 residues. In germline, CDR1 is SNHLY, CDR2 FYNNEI. The CDR3 loop reads CASSEFPAPSGGPRDTGTQYF. The CDR3 region has the DNA TGTGCCAGCAGTGAGTTCCCCGCCCCTAGCGGGGGGCCCCGTGACACAGGTACGCAGTATTTT.

This chain links TRBV11-2 with TRBJ1-4; D not certain. This CDR3 is 18 amino acids long. In germline, CDR1 is SGHAT, CDR2 FQNNGV. Between the trimmed V and J ends, which lost 1 base and 0 bases, there was a span of 15 bases. The CDR3 spells CASSLVGGRSATNEKLFF. CDR3 sequence (DNA): TGTGCCAGCAGCTTAGTGGGCGGCAGGTCGGCAACTAATGAAAAACTGTTTTTT.

As to this clone: A much larger clone is a single base away; this may be a read error. The rearrangement uses TRBV27 and TRBJ2-1; D remains unclear. Trimming left V 1 base short and J 3 bases short, with 4 bases between. The CDR3 extends over 13 amino acids. Per germline, CDR1 MNHEY and CDR2 SMNVEV (reference sequence). The CDR3 region has the DNA TGTGCCAGCAGTTTATGGCACTACAATGAGCAGTTCTTC. It translates to CASSLWHYNEQFF.

This clone has a count of ten or more. The chain is built from TRBV5-4 and TRBJ2-1; the D gene is possibly TRBD2 (5 bases). The CDR3 runs to 14 residues. Trimming removed 1 base from V and 8 bases from J, with 13 bases in between. The V gene's germline CDR1 is SGHNT and CDR2 YYREEE (reference sequence). The CDR3 DNA is TGTGCCAGCAGCTTGCTTCTAGCTCCCGATGAGCAGTTCTTC. It is translated as CASSLLLAPDEQFF. Drawing the rest from reference TRBV5-4 and TRBJ2-1, the complete variable domain is ETGVTQSPTHLIKTRGQQVTLRCSSQSGHNTVSWYQQALGQGPQFIFQYYREEENGRGNFPPRFSGLQFPNYSSELNVNALELDDSALYLCASSLLLAPDEQFFGPGTRLTVL.

This chain joins TRBV4-1 and TRBJ2-1; 10 positions agree with TRBD2. Germline trimming cut 1 base from V and 4 bases from J; bases unmatched to any gene: 4. The germline V gene has CDR1 MGHRA and CDR2 YSYEKL. CDR3 length: 16 residues. CDR3 coding DNA: TGCGCCAGCAGCCAAGCACTAGCGGGACAATACAATGAGCAGTTCTTC. Translated: CASSQALAGQYNEQFF.

The chain uses TRBV4-2 and TRBJ2-3; TRBD2 aligns across 10 bases. The germline CDR1 and CDR2 sequences are LGHNA and YNFKEQ. The CDR3 has 16 residues. The V segment lost 0 bases and the J segment 1 base; nucleotides outside the gene matches: 1. CDR3 in amino acids: CASSQDLAGGTDTQYF. As DNA, the CDR3 is TGTGCCAGCAGCCAAGATCTAGCGGGAGGCACAGATACGCAGTATTTT.

The sample holds a few counts of this clone. This may arise from a read error, as a much more abundant clone is one base away. The identical CDR3 is also encoded by other nucleotide sequences in the sample. The chain couples TRBV24-1 to TRBJ1-2; 8 bases fit TRBD1. This CDR3 contains 13 residues. Germline V gives CDR1 KGHDR, CDR2 SFDVKD. V dropped 7 bases and J dropped 8; count of bases not matched to a gene: 8. CDR3 nucleotide sequence: TGTGCCACCAGGGCTCAGGGGGCGGACGGCTACACCTTC. This codes for CATRAQGADGYTF.

The V gene is TRBV3-1, the J gene TRBJ2-1; a weak D match, TRBD1 (6 bases). V gave up 4 bases and J gave up 9 bases, with 13 bases separating them. Germline loops: CDR1 LGHDT, CDR2 YNNKEL (reference sequence). The CDR3 totals 13 residues. This chain's CDR3 is CASSPRGFGEQFF. The CDR3 DNA reads as TGTGCCAGCAGCCCCAGGGGTTTTGGTGAGCAGTTCTTC.

In regard to this clone: A read error is possible here, since a much larger clone lies one base away. The same CDR3 arises from other DNA sequences in this sample as well. The genes are TRBV5-1 and TRBJ2-6; either TRBD1 or TRBD2 may supply D (5 bases each). Germline V gives CDR1 SGHRS, CDR2 YFSETQ. This CDR3 has 15 amino acids. DNA of the CDR3: TGCGCCAGCAGCTTGTACGGGGCTGGGGCCAACGTCCTCACTTTC. Amino acid sequence: CASSLYGAGANVLTF.

This clone has just a few counts. A clone one base away is much larger, so this may be a read error. Other nucleotide sequences from this sample produce the same CDR3. The rearrangement links TRBV29-1 to TRBJ2-5, with D perhaps matching TRBD2 (5 bases). Germline V gives CDR1 SQVTM, CDR2 ANQGSEA. The CDR3 extends over 15 amino acids. Written as DNA, the CDR3 is TGTAGCGTTGCCCGGAAACTAGGGAGAAGGGAGACCCAGTACTTC. Its translation: CSVARKLGRRETQYF. Drawing the rest from reference TRBV29-1 and TRBJ2-5, the complete variable domain is SAVISQKPSRDICQRGTSLTIQCQVDSQVTMMFWYRQQPGQSLTLIATANQGSEATYESGFVIDKFPISRPNLTFSTLTVSNMSPEDSSIYLCSVARKLGRRETQYFGPGTRLLVL.

This chain links TRBV11-1 with TRBJ2-1; 8 nucleotides align to TRBD2. Germline CDR1 is SGHAT and CDR2 is FQDESV (reference sequence). The CDR3 runs to 17 residues. V trimming: 2 bases; J trimming: 10 bases; junction bases outside the gene matches: 16. CDR3 in DNA: TGTGCCAGCAGCTTATCGGCGGCTAGCGGGTGGGCGGGGGAGCAGTTCTTC. This encodes CASSLSAASGWAGEQFF.